This T cell receptor (beta chain) came from a study of blood T cell repertoires in COVID-19. Study information: In each case, the material was cDNA or gDNA derived from T cells, B-cell-depleted T cells, or PBMCs.

The CDR3 spans 14 residues. V was pared by 5 bases and J by 5 bases, with 13 bases between. Germline loops: CDR1 SGHTA, CDR2 FQGNSA. Authors' processing steps: Amplified reference gene primers provided the basis for estimating nucleated cell counts. Clones were sequenced by immunoSEQ multiplex PCR, and TCRdb holds only the in-frame ones, with some missing. The DNA gave D and trimming, while V, J and clone size come from that table. In the table there are under 60,000 clones, about 85% of which are singletons. V is TRBV7-2 and J is TRBJ1-5; D unresolved. This TCR was sampled from a human donor in a cohort sampled during active COVID-19. Sequencing input: peripheral blood. The CDR3 reads CASSPGQLYQPQHF. CDR3 nucleotide sequence: TGTGCCAGCAGCCCTGGGCAGCTATATCAGCCCCAGCATTTT.